This T cell receptor (beta chain) was obtained from a study of tumor-infiltrating lymphocytes in primary liver carcinoma. The wider study: Ages ranged from 30 to 69, with HCC or mixed HCC-cholangiocarcinoma.

The V end was cut by 6 bases, the J end by 9 bases, with 15 bases between. The CDR3 loop spans 13 amino acids. The researchers produced TCR beta cDNA from approximately 540 ng total RNA with a constant-region primer. Slightly modified ARM-PCR, run as three nested multiplex PCR rounds, produced the TCR beta libraries. PCR rounds one and two used TRBV1-TRBV30 forward primers with a C-beta reverse primer for approximately 10 cycles each. TCRdb reanalysed the multiplex PCR reads using MiXCR and keeps one entry per CDR3 protein. The data contain 85,000 to 100,000 distinct CDR3 sequences, less than 70% of them singletons. Bulk tissue was left unsorted, and RNA and DNA were co-extracted from about 21-30 mg of it. Those patients suffered from chronic HBV infection and were treatment-naive.

The clonotype was recovered from a man in his forties or fifties with primary liver carcinoma and hepatitis B virus infection. Material for sequencing was tumor-adjacent normal liver tissue. V and J are TRBV12-3 or TRBV12-4 and TRBJ2-1, with D possibly being TRBD2 (5 bases). DNA of the CDR3: TGTGCCAGCAGACCCCAAGCCGAGGGTGAGCAGTTCTTC. It codes for CASRPQAEGEQFF.